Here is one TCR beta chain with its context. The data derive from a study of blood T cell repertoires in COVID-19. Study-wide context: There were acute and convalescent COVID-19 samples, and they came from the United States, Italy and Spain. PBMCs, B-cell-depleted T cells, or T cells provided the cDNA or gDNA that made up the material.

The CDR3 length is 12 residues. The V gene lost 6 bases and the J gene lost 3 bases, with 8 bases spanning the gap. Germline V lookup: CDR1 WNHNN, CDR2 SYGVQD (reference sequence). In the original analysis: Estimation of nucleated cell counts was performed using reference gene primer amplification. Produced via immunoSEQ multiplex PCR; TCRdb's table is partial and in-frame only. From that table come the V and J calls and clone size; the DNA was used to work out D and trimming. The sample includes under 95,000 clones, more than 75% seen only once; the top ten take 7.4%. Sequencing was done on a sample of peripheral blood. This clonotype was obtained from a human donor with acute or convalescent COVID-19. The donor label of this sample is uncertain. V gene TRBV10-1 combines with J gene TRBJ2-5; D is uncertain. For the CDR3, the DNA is TGCGCCAGCAGACAGCCAGAAGAGACCCAGTACTTC. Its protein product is CASRQPEETQYF.